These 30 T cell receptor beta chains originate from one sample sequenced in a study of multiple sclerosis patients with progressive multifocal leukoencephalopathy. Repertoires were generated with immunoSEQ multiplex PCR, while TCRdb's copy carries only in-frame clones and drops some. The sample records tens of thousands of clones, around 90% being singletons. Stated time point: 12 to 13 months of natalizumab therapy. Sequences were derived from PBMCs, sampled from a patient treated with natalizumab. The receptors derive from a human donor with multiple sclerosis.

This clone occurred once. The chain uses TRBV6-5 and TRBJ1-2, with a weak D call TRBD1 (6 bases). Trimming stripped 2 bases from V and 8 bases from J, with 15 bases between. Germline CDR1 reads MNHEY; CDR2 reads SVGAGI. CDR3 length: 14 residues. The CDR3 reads CASSYPDSPIGYTF. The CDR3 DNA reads TGTGCCAGCAGTTACCCGGACAGCCCTATAGGCTACACCTTC.

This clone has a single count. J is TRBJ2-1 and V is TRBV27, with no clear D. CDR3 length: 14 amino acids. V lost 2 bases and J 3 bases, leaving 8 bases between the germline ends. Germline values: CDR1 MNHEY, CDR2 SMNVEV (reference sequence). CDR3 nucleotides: TGTGCCAGCAGTTTAGTTGGGAACTACAATGAGCAGTTCTTC. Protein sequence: CASSLVGNYNEQFF.

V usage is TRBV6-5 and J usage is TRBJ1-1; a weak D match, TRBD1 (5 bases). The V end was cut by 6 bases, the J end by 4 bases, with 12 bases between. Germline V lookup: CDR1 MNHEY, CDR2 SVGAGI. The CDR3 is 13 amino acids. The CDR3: CASRWDRSTEAFF. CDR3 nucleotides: TGTGCCAGCAGGTGGGACCGGAGCACTGAAGCTTTCTTT.

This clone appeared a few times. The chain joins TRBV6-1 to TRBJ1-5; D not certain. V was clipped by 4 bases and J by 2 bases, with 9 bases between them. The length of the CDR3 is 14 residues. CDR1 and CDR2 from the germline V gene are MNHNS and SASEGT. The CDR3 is CASSVGPGNQPQHF. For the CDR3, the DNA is TGTGCCAGCAGTGTCGGGCCTGGCAATCAGCCCCAGCATTTT.

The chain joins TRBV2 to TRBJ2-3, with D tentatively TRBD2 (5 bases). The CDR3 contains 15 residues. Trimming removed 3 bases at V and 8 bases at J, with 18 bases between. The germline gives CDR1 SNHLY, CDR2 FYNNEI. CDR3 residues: CASSDGLAVGSTQYF. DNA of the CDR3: TGTGCCAGCAGTGACGGGCTAGCCGTGGGTAGTACGCAGTATTTT.

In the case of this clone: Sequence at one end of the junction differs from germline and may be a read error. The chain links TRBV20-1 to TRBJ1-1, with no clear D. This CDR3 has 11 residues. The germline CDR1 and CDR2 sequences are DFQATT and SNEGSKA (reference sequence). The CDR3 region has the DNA TGCAGTGCTCAGAGATTGGACGGTCGGTATTTC. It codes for CSAQRLDGRYF.

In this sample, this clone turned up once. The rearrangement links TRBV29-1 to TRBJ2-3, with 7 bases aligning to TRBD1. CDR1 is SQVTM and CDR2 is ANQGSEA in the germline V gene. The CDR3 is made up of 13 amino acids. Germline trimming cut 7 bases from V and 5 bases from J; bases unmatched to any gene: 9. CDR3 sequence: CSAQRGPVDTQYF. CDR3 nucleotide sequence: TGCAGCGCTCAAAGGGGGCCGGTAGATACGCAGTATTTT.

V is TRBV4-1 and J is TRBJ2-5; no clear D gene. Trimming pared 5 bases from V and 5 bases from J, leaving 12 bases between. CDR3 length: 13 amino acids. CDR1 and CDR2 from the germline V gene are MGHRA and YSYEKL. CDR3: CASSSTRRETQYF. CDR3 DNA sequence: TGCGCCAGCAGCTCGACCCGCCGGGAGACCCAGTACTTC.

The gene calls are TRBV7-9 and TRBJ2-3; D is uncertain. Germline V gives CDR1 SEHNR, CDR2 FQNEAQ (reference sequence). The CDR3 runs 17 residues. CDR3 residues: CAALTEWTEPPPDTQYF. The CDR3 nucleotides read TGTGCAGCCCTTACGGAGTGGACGGAGCCCCCACCAGATACGCAGTATTTT.

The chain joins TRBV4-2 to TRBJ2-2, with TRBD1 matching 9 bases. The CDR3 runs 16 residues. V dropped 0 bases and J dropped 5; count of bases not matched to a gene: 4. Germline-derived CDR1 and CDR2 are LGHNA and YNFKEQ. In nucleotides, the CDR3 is TGTGCCAGCAGCCAAGAAGGGGGACAGGGTACCGGGGAGCTGTTTTTT. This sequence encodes CASSQEGGQGTGELFF.

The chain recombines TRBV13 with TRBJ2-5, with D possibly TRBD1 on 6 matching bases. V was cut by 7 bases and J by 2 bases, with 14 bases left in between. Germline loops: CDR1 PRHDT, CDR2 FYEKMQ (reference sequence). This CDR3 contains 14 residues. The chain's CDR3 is CASNRGHTQETQYF. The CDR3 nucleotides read TGTGCCAGCAACCGGGGACATACGCAAGAGACCCAGTACTTC.

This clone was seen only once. CDR3 nucleotide sequence: TGTGCCAGCAGCCCCAGGCGGGTTAGCGGGGGGGGATACAATGAGCAGTTCTTC. It encodes CASSPRRVSGGGYNEQFF. The chain employs TRBV9 and TRBJ2-1; 11 bases are a match to TRBD2. This CDR3 has 18 amino acids. Germline-derived CDR1 and CDR2 are SGDLS and YYNGEE. Trimming took 4 bases from V and 4 from J; bases not matched to a gene: 13. The full variable domain, in which reference TRBV9 and TRBJ2-1 provide the parts outside the CDR3, is DSGVTQTPKHLITATGQRVTLRCSPRSGDLSVYWYQQSLDQGLQFLIQYYNGEERAKGNILERFSAQQFPDLHSELNLSSLELGDSALYFCASSPRRVSGGGYNEQFFGPGTRLTVL.

CDR3 sequence (DNA): TGTGCCAGCAGCTTAGAACGCCAAATGAACACTGAAGCTTTCTTT. As protein: CASSLERQMNTEAFF. The chain recombines TRBV7-8 with TRBJ1-1; D is uncertain. CDR3 length: 15 amino acids. V lost 1 base to trimming and J lost 0 bases, with 9 bases between them. Looked up from germline, CDR1 is SGHVS and CDR2 is FQNEAQ.

CDR3 DNA: TGTGCCAGTAGTACAACGGCAGGGGGCTTAGGCTATGGCTACACCTTC. Translating gives CASSTTAGGLGYGYTF. The chain carries TRBV19 and TRBJ1-2; 8 bases match TRBD1. The CDR3 sequence is 16 residues long. CDR1 and CDR2 (germline): LNHDA, SQIVND (reference sequence). The trim removed 4 bases at V and 4 bases at J, leaving 11 bases unmatched.

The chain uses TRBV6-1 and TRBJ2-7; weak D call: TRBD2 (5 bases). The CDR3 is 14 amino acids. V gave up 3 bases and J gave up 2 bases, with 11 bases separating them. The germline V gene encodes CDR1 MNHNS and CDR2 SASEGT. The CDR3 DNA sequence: TGTGCCAGCAGTGATTCCGGGAACACCTACGAGCAGTACTTC. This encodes CASSDSGNTYEQYF.

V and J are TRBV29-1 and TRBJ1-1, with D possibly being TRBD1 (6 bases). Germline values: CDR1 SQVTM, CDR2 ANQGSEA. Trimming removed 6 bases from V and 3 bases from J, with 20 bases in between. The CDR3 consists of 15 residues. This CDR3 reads CSVARGGGGYTEAFF. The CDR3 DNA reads TGCAGCGTCGCTAGGGGGGGCGGGGGCTACACTGAAGCTTTCTTT. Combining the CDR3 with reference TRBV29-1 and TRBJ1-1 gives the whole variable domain SAVISQKPSRDICQRGTSLTIQCQVDSQVTMMFWYRQQPGQSLTLIATANQGSEATYESGFVIDKFPISRPNLTFSTLTVSNMSPEDSSIYLCSVARGGGGYTEAFFGQGTRLTVV.

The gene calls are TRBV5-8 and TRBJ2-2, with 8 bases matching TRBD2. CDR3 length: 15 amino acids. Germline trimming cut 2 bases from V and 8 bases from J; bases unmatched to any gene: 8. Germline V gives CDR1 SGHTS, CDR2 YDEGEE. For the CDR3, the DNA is TGTGCCAGCAGCTTCGGCGGGGGGCTTGGTGGGGAGCTGTTTTTT. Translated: CASSFGGGLGGELFF.

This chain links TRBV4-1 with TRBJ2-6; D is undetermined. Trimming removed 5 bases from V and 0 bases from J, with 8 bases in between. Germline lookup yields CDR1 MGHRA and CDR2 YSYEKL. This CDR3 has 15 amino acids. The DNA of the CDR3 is TGCGCCAGCAGCGGCGCCTCCTCTGGGGCCAACGTCCTGACTTTC. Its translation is CASSGASSGANVLTF.

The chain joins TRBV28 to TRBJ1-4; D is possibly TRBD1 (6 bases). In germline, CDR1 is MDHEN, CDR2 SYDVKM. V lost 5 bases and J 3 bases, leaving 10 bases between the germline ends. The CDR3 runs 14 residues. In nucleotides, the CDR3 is TGTGCCAGCAGTAGGGACACACCTAATGAAAAACTGTTTTTT. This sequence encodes CASSRDTPNEKLFF.

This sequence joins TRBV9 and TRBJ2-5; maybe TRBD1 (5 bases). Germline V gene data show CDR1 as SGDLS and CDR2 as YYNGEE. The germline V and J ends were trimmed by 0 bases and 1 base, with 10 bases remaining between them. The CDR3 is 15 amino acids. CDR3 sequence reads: CASSVEGSSQETQYF. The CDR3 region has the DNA TGTGCCAGCAGCGTAGAGGGGTCTTCCCAAGAGACCCAGTACTTC. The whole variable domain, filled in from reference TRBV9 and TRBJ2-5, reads DSGVTQTPKHLITATGQRVTLRCSPRSGDLSVYWYQQSLDQGLQFLIQYYNGEERAKGNILERFSAQQFPDLHSELNLSSLELGDSALYFCASSVEGSSQETQYFGPGTRLLVL.

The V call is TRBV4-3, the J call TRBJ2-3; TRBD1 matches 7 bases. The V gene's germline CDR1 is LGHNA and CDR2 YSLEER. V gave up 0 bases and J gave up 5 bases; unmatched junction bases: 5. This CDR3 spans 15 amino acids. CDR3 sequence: CASSQEVQGKDTQYF. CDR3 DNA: TGCGCCAGCAGCCAAGAGGTACAGGGGAAAGATACGCAGTATTTT.

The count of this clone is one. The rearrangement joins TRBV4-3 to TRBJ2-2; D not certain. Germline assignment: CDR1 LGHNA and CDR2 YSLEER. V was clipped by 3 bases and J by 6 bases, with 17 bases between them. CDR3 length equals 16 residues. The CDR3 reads CASSQGRQLVAGELFF. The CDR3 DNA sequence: TGCGCCAGCAGCCAGGGTAGGCAATTGGTCGCCGGGGAGCTGTTTTTT.

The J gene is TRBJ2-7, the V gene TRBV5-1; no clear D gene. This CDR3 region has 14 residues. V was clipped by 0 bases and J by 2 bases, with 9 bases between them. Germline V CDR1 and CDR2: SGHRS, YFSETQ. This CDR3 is CASSLASRTYEQYF. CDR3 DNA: TGCGCCAGCAGCTTGGCATCCAGGACCTACGAGCAGTACTTC.

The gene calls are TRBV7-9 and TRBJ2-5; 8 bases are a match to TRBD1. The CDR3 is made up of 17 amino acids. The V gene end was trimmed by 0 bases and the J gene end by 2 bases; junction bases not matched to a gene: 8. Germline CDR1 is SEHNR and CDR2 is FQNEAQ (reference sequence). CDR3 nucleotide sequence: TGTGCCAGCAGCTTAGCGCGGGCAGGGGGCCGTCAAGAGACCCAGTACTTC. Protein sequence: CASSLARAGGRQETQYF. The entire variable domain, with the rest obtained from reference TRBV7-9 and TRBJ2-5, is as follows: DTGVSQNPRHKITKRGQNVTFRCDPISEHNRLYWYRQTLGQGPEFLTYFQNEAQLEKSRLLSDRFSAERPKGSFSTLEIQRTEQGDSAMYLCASSLARAGGRQETQYFGPGTRLLVL.

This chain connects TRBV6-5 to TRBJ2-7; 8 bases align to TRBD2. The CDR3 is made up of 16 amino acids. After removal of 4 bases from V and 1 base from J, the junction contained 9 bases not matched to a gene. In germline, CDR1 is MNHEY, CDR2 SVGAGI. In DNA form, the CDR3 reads TGTGCCAGCAGTTTCGGGGGGGTGAGCTATTCCTACGAGCAGTACTTC. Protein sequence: CASSFGGVSYSYEQYF.

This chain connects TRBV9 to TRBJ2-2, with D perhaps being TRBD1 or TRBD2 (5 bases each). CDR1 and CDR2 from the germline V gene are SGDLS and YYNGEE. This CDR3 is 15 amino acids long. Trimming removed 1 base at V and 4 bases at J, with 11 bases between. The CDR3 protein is CASSVSGRGTGELFF. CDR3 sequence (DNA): TGTGCCAGCAGCGTATCGGGGCGAGGCACCGGGGAGCTGTTTTTT.

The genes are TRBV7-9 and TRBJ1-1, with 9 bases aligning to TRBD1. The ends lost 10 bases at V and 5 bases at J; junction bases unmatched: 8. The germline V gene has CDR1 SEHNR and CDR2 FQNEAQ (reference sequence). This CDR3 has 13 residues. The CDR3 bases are TGTGCCAACTCCGGACAGGGGACTACTGAAGCTTTCTTT. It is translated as CANSGQGTTEAFF.

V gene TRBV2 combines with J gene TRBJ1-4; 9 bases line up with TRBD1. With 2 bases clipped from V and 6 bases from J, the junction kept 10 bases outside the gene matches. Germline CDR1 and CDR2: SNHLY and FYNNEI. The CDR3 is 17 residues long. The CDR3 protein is CASSEPTGGEADEKLFF. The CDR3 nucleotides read TGTGCCAGCAGTGAACCAACAGGGGGCGAGGCCGATGAAAAACTGTTTTTT.

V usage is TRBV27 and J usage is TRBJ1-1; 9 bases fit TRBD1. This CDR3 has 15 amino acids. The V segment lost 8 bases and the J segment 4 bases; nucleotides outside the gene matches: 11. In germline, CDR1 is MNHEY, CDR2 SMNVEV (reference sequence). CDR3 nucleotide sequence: TGTGCCAGCGCTCCGCTGGGACAGGGCTTCACTGAAGCTTTCTTT. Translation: CASAPLGQGFTEAFF.

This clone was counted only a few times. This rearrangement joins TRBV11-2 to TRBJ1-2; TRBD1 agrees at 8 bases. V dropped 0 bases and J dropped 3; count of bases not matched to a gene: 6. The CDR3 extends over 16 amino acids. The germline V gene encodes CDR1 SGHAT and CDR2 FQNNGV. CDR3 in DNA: TGTGCCAGCAGCTTAGATCGAACAGGGGGATACTATGGCTACACCTTC. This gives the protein CASSLDRTGGYYGYTF.